These 27 T cell receptor beta chains originate from one sample sequenced in a study of beta chain features in type 1 diabetes. Isolated RNA was reverse transcribed in full, so expressed TCRB transcripts were sequenced. Profiled with immunoSEQ multiplex PCR; TCRdb holds only in-frame clones, not every one. Counted here are about 140,000 clones, about a tenth occurring once; the ten biggest clones make up 0.65%. What was sequenced was central memory CD4+ T cells from blood. These receptors were collected from a woman in her thirties or forties in good health.

This chain uses TRBV4-3 with TRBJ1-2; possibly TRBD1 for D (5 bases). The CDR3 spans 16 residues. The germline V gene encodes CDR1 LGHNA and CDR2 YSLEER. The germline V and J ends were trimmed by 4 bases and 8 bases, with 23 bases remaining between them. The CDR3 bases are TGCGCCAGCAGCCTATCTGGGGCGGGGCCCGCCGGCGGCTACACCTTC. Translated, it gives CASSLSGAGPAGGYTF.

The chain employs TRBV18 and TRBJ2-7, with 8 bases matching TRBD1. Germline assignment: CDR1 KGHSH and CDR2 LQKENI. This CDR3 contains 14 residues. J gave up 6 bases and V 2 bases, and 6 bases lay outside the gene matches. The CDR3 DNA follows: TGTGCCAGCTCACCAGAGGGACAGGCGGGCGAGCAGTACTTC. Translating it yields CASSPEGQAGEQYF. Full variable domain (rest looked up from reference TRBV18 and TRBJ2-7): NAGVMQNPRHLVRRRGQEARLRCSPMKGHSHVYWYRQLPEEGLKFMVYLQKENIIDESGMPKERFSAEFPKEGPSILRIQQVVRGDSAAYFCASSPEGQAGEQYFGPGTRLTVT.

This chain links TRBV5-1 with TRBJ1-1, with unresolved D. Trimming cost V 5 bases and J 5 bases, with 13 bases left between them. The CDR3 has 13 amino acids. CDR1 and CDR2 (germline): SGHRS, YFSETQ. In nucleotides, the CDR3 is TGCGCCAGCAGTCTTTATCCGGGGACTGAAGCTTTCTTT. Protein sequence: CASSLYPGTEAFF.

This clone came up a few times. The sample holds other DNA sequences that translate to the same CDR3. V is TRBV5-1 and J is TRBJ1-1; 9 bases align to TRBD1. V was pared by 4 bases and J by 0 bases, with 1 base of the junction left unmatched. Germline values: CDR1 SGHRS, CDR2 YFSETQ. The CDR3 has 14 amino acids. This chain's CDR3 is CASSGTGLNTEAFF. CDR3 DNA: TGCGCCAGCAGCGGGACAGGGTTGAACACTGAAGCTTTCTTT.

The V and J genes are TRBV28 and TRBJ1-2, with D maybe TRBD1 (5 bases). The CDR3 covers 14 residues. CDR1 MDHEN and CDR2 SYDVKM come from the germline V gene. Trimming removed 8 bases at V and 5 bases at J, with 18 bases between. The CDR3 is CASGPGTSWYGYTF. The DNA for the CDR3 is TGTGCCAGCGGCCCAGGGACTTCTTGGTATGGCTACACCTTC.

This chain uses TRBV6-1 with TRBJ2-5; TRBD2 agrees at 8 bases. The CDR3 extends over 15 amino acids. V was pared by 8 bases and J by 5 bases, with 13 bases of the junction left unmatched. The germline gives CDR1 MNHNS, CDR2 SASEGT. The CDR3 nucleotides read TGTGCCAGCGTTGTCGGGGGGGGATTATGGGAGACCCAGTACTTC. Translated: CASVVGGGLWETQYF.

This clone was seen only a few times. Other DNA sequences in the sample encode the same CDR3. The rearrangement links TRBV7-2 to TRBJ2-7; TRBD1 matches at 9 bases. This CDR3 is 14 amino acids long. V shed 6 bases and J 3 bases; nucleotides not matched to a gene: 6. The V gene's germline CDR1 is SGHTA and CDR2 FQGNSA. CDR3 in DNA: TGTGCCAGCAGACCGGGACAGGGCAGCTACGAGCAGTACTTC. Protein: CASRPGQGSYEQYF.

This clone was picked up a small number of times. The rearrangement links TRBV28 to TRBJ2-7; D ambiguous. Trimming pared 6 bases from V and 2 bases from J, leaving 14 bases between. The CDR3 has 14 amino acids. The germline gives CDR1 MDHEN, CDR2 SYDVKM. CDR3 DNA: TGTGCCAGCAGCTCCCCTATTGTACCCTACGAGCAGTACTTC. The encoded protein is CASSSPIVPYEQYF.

This clone has more than one count but fewer than ten. This chain joins TRBV7-9 and TRBJ2-3; no clear D. The length of the CDR3 is 14 residues. V was shortened by 1 base and J by 2 bases, with 7 bases between the two germline ends. CDR1 and CDR2 (germline): SEHNR, FQNEAQ (reference sequence). CDR3 DNA sequence: TGTGCCAGCAGCTTAGTTCAGGCCACAGATACGCAGTATTTT. This gives the protein CASSLVQATDTQYF.

The rearrangement links TRBV9 to TRBJ1-2; D is perhaps TRBD1 (5 bases). Trimming cost V 0 bases and J 4 bases, with 7 bases left between them. Per the germline V gene, CDR1 is SGDLS and CDR2 is YYNGEE. The CDR3 is 13 residues long. This chain's CDR3 is CASSVGQSYGYTF. CDR3 DNA: TGTGCCAGCAGCGTAGGACAGAGCTATGGCTACACCTTC.

In this sample, this clone turned up a few times. This sample also contains other DNA sequences that code for the same CDR3. The rearrangement uses TRBV5-1 and TRBJ2-5; 8 bases are a match to TRBD1. The CDR3 length is 13 residues. The junction had 3 bases not matched to a gene; V was cut back by 3 bases and J by 5 bases. Germline lookup yields CDR1 SGHRS and CDR2 YFSETQ. CDR3 residues: CASSSTGEETQYF. The CDR3, as DNA: TGCGCCAGCAGCTCGACAGGGGAGGAGACCCAGTACTTC. Full variable domain (rest looked up from reference TRBV5-1 and TRBJ2-5): KAGVTQTPRYLIKTRGQQVTLSCSPISGHRSVSWYQQTPGQGLQFLFEYFSETQRNKGNFPGRFSGRQFSNSRSEMNVSTLELGDSALYLCASSSTGEETQYFGPGTRLLVL.

The gene calls are TRBV27 and TRBJ1-2; 9 bases map to TRBD1. Trimming cost V 6 bases and J 6 bases; bases outside gene matches: 2. The CDR3 extends over 12 amino acids. Germline-derived CDR1 and CDR2 are MNHEY and SMNVEV (reference sequence). The CDR3 nucleotides read TGTGCCAGCAGCGACAGGGGGGATGGCTACACCTTC. It codes for CASSDRGDGYTF.

There are a few counts of this clone. V is TRBV5-8 and J is TRBJ1-1; a possible D gene is TRBD1 (6 bases). The CDR3 runs to 14 residues. Trimming removed 2 bases from V and 3 bases from J, with 11 bases in between. Germline CDR1 is SGHTS and CDR2 is YDEGEE. CDR3 region: CASSLQGGDTEAFF. CDR3 nucleotides: TGTGCCAGCAGCTTACAGGGTGGGGACACTGAAGCTTTCTTT.

The V gene is TRBV5-1, the J gene TRBJ1-1, with D unresolved. V gave up 2 bases and J gave up 1 base, with 9 bases separating them. The CDR3 is 14 amino acids. Germline V CDR1 and CDR2: SGHRS, YFSETQ. This chain's CDR3 is CASSLTPGNTEAFF. The CDR3 DNA follows: TGCGCCAGCAGCTTAACGCCAGGGAACACTGAAGCTTTCTTT.

The chain links TRBV12-5 to TRBJ1-1, with D tentatively TRBD1 (5 bases). V was pared by 0 bases and J by 1 base, with 12 bases between. There are 16 residues in the CDR3. Looked up from germline, CDR1 is LGHNT and CDR2 is FRNRAP. DNA of the CDR3: TGTGCTAGTGGTTTGGTACCCTCAGGGAAGAACACTGAAGCTTTCTTT. This translates into CASGLVPSGKNTEAFF.

This clone was counted only a few times. The chain employs TRBV19 and TRBJ2-7, with TRBD1 identical over 7 bases. Per germline, CDR1 LNHDA and CDR2 SQIVND (reference sequence). The CDR3 extends over 15 amino acids. The V gene end was trimmed by 3 bases and the J gene end by 0 bases; junction bases not matched to a gene: 5. CDR3 DNA sequence: TGTGCCAGTAGTATCAATTGGGACAGCTCCTACGAGCAGTACTTC. It yields the protein CASSINWDSSYEQYF. Complete variable domain (other parts from reference TRBV19 and TRBJ2-7): DGGITQSPKYLFRKEGQNVTLSCEQNLNHDAMYWYRQDPGQGLRLIYYSQIVNDFQKGDIAEGYSVSREKKESFPLTVTSAQKNPTAFYLCASSINWDSSYEQYFGPGTRLTVT.

This clone has at least ten counts. The genes are TRBV5-1 and TRBJ1-4; a possible D gene is TRBD1 (6 bases). V was clipped by 4 bases and J by 2 bases, with 9 bases between them. Germline CDR1 reads SGHRS; CDR2 reads YFSETQ. The CDR3 runs 14 residues. CDR3 nucleotides: TGCGCCAGCAGCCCGGACAGCACTAATGAAAAACTGTTTTTT. Translating gives CASSPDSTNEKLFF. The entire variable domain, with the rest obtained from reference TRBV5-1 and TRBJ1-4, is as follows: KAGVTQTPRYLIKTRGQQVTLSCSPISGHRSVSWYQQTPGQGLQFLFEYFSETQRNKGNFPGRFSGRQFSNSRSEMNVSTLELGDSALYLCASSPDSTNEKLFFGSGTQLSVL.

V usage is TRBV6-1 and J usage is TRBJ2-7, with D possibly matching TRBD2 (5 bases). CDR3 length: 15 amino acids. V lost 8 bases to trimming and J lost 5 bases, with 22 bases between them. Per germline, CDR1 MNHNS and CDR2 SASEGT. For the CDR3, the DNA is TGTGCCAGCGGCCTTCGGACTGGAGTCACCCACGAGCAGTACTTC. Translated, it gives CASGLRTGVTHEQYF.

This clone was counted between two and nine times. The same CDR3 is also encoded by other DNA sequences in this sample. J is TRBJ2-1 and V is TRBV5-1, with 10 bases matching TRBD2. Germline-derived CDR1 and CDR2 are SGHRS and YFSETQ. The V segment lost 0 bases and the J segment 5 bases; nucleotides outside the gene matches: 2. The CDR3 contains 15 residues. CDR3 sequence: CASSLVAGGDNEQFF. CDR3 nucleotide sequence: TGCGCCAGCAGCTTGGTAGCGGGGGGTGACAATGAGCAGTTCTTC.

This sequence joins TRBV19 and TRBJ2-7; no clear D. CDR1 LNHDA and CDR2 SQIVND come from the germline V gene (reference sequence). The CDR3 contains 13 residues. Trimming cost V 4 bases and J 3 bases, with 10 bases left between them. The CDR3 DNA reads TGTGCCAGTAGTACCCCCCCGGTCTACGAGCAGTACTTC. Protein sequence: CASSTPPVYEQYF.

Ten or more counts support this clone. The gene calls are TRBV11-2 and TRBJ2-7, with a weak D call TRBD1 (5 bases). This CDR3 has 16 residues. CDR1 and CDR2 from the germline V gene are SGHAT and FQNNGV. V was shortened by 0 bases and J by 6 bases, with 18 bases between the two germline ends. CDR3 loop: CASSLDLGRVRGEQYF. The CDR3 coding sequence is TGTGCCAGCAGCTTAGATCTCGGCAGGGTTAGGGGCGAGCAGTACTTC.

There are a few counts of this clone. The chain couples TRBV5-1 to TRBJ1-1; 8 nucleotides agree with TRBD1. There are 13 residues in the CDR3. The germline CDR1 and CDR2 sequences are SGHRS and YFSETQ. Trimming cost V 0 bases and J 7 bases; bases outside gene matches: 2. DNA of the CDR3: TGCGCCAGCAGCTTGGGGACAGGGTTTGAAGCTTTCTTT. Translation gives CASSLGTGFEAFF.

This clone was picked up a small number of times. The chain employs TRBV4-3 and TRBJ1-4; D possibly corresponds to TRBD1 (5 bases). Germline values: CDR1 LGHNA, CDR2 YSLEER. The CDR3 loop spans 16 amino acids. V was shortened by 1 base and J by 7 bases, with 16 bases between the two germline ends. This chain's CDR3 is CASSQGWGVSGEKLFF. DNA of the CDR3: TGCGCCAGCAGCCAAGGTTGGGGGGTCAGCGGTGAAAAACTGTTTTTT.

V is TRBV5-6 and J is TRBJ1-2; a weak D match, TRBD1 (6 bases). Trimming took 4 bases from V and 5 from J, leaving 15 bases between them. The CDR3 totals 14 residues. The V gene's germline CDR1 is SGHDT and CDR2 YYEEEE. This CDR3 reads CASSHRERSYGYTF. DNA of the CDR3: TGTGCCAGCAGCCACAGGGAACGAAGTTATGGCTACACCTTC.

The chain combines TRBV7-8 with TRBJ2-5; D is undetermined. The CDR3 sequence is 12 residues long. Germline V lookup: CDR1 SGHVS, CDR2 FQNEAQ. V was shortened by 1 base and J by 10 bases, with 10 bases between the two germline ends. Written as DNA, the CDR3 is TGTGCCAGCAGCTTAGTAAATAGACTCCAGTACTTC. Its protein product is CASSLVNRLQYF.

This clone turned up a few times. This rearrangement joins TRBV6-6 to TRBJ2-5; D possibly corresponds to TRBD2 (5 bases). Trimming stripped 6 bases from V and 5 bases from J, with 16 bases between. CDR3 length: 14 residues. Germline V CDR1 and CDR2: MNHNY, SVGAGI (reference sequence). The CDR3 protein is CASSLTRRSETQYF. The CDR3 DNA reads TGTGCCAGCAGCCTTACTAGACGGTCGGAGACCCAGTACTTC.

This clone was counted between two and nine times. This sample also contains other DNA sequences that code for the same CDR3. V usage is TRBV6-4 and J usage is TRBJ1-2; 8 nucleotides agree with TRBD1. CDR3 length equals 15 residues. Germline values: CDR1 MRHNA, CDR2 SNTAGT. The V and J ends lost 6 bases and 0 bases, in that order; junction bases with no gene match: 6. CDR3 coding DNA: TGTGCCAGCAGGCCCGACAGGGGAGCTAACTATGGCTACACCTTC. Translating gives CASRPDRGANYGYTF.